This T cell receptor beta chain was identified during a study of T cell responses to AZD1222 COVID-19 vaccine. Study-level results: Scientists sampled the repertoires only once the peak T cell response had passed. An increase in Spike-specific TCR breadth and depth was observed after two AZD1222 doses.

The CDR3 runs 13 residues. Germline V gene sequence: CDR1 MDHEN, CDR2 SYDVKM. V lost 5 bases, J lost 6 bases, and 2 bases stayed unmatched. Only in-frame clones appear in the TCRdb table, and some are missing; sequencing was by immunoSEQ multiplex PCR. In the table there are roughly 120,000 clones, around nine tenths of which are singletons. This clone was recorded only once. Antigen specificity is unknown. This sequence joins TRBV28 and TRBJ2-1; 9 nucleotides line up with TRBD1. The source material was peripheral blood, sampled on day 0 of AZD1222 vaccination. The clonotype comes from an adult in good health. The CDR3 spells CASSLDRGNEQFF. The CDR3 DNA reads TGTGCCAGCAGTCTGGACAGGGGCAATGAGCAGTTCTTC. Using reference TRBV28 and TRBJ2-1 for the parts outside the CDR3, the full variable domain is DVKVTQSSRYLVKRTGEKVFLECVQDMDHENMFWYRQDPGLGLRLIYFSYDVKMKEKGDIPEGYSVSREKKERFSLILESASTNQTSMYLCASSLDRGNEQFFGPGTRLTVL.